Each of the 17 T cell receptor beta chains below was sequenced from the same sample in a study of cytomegalovirus exposure and HLA in healthy donors. PCR used 60 Vbeta primers and 13 Jbeta primers. The data were produced by immunoSEQ multiplex PCR, yet TCRdb's version contains in-frame clones alone and is incomplete. The sample records about 140,000 clones, approximately 73% being singletons. The sequencing sample was made of PBMCs. Receptor source: a woman in her 40s in good health and CMV-seronegative.

V and J are TRBV7-2 and TRBJ1-3, with D hard to call. The CDR3 contains 17 residues. The germline V and J ends were trimmed by 5 bases and 0 bases, with 17 bases remaining between them. Germline loops: CDR1 SGHTA, CDR2 FQGNSA. The CDR3: CASSLGGPQLSGNTIYF. Written as DNA, the CDR3 is TGTGCCAGCAGCCTAGGCGGGCCACAACTCTCTGGAAACACCATATATTTT.

This clone was detected only a few times. Sequence at one end of the junction differs from germline and may be a read error. The chain has TRBV6-1 and TRBJ1-1; the D is unclear. The V gene's germline CDR1 is MNHNS and CDR2 SASEGT. This CDR3 has 11 amino acids. CDR3 nucleotide sequence: TGTGTCAGCAGGCGGTTGCCTGAAGCTTTCTTT. It specifies CVSRRLPEAFF.

This chain links TRBV6-5 with TRBJ1-1; perhaps TRBD1 as D (5 bases). The germline V and J ends were trimmed by 5 bases and 7 bases, with 17 bases remaining between them. CDR1 is MNHEY and CDR2 is SVGAGI in the germline V gene. The CDR3 totals 14 residues. The CDR3 DNA reads as TGTGCCAGCAGTCCAGGCGTTTCAGGGCTTGAAGCTTTCTTT. This translates into CASSPGVSGLEAFF.

V gene TRBV10-3 combines with J gene TRBJ1-2; TRBD1 matches 9 bases. Germline assignment: CDR1 ENHRY and CDR2 SYGVKD. This CDR3 comprises 14 residues. V trimming: 2 bases; J trimming: 4 bases; junction bases outside the gene matches: 2. This CDR3 reads CAISETDRGYGYTF. In nucleotides, the CDR3 is TGTGCCATCAGTGAGACGGACAGGGGCTATGGCTACACCTTC.

The V and J genes are TRBV7-9 and TRBJ2-2, with 9 bases aligning to TRBD1. The germline CDR1 and CDR2 sequences are SEHNR and FQNEAQ (reference sequence). This CDR3 is 18 amino acids long. V shed 0 bases, J shed 4 bases, and the junction held 9 bases outside the gene matches. The CDR3 bases are TGTGCCAGCAGCTTAGCAAGAACAGGGGGCAGGGGCACCGGGGAGCTGTTTTTT. Translating it yields CASSLARTGGRGTGELFF.

The chain joins TRBV29-1 to TRBJ2-5; 7 bases align to TRBD1. This CDR3 has 14 residues. The V and J ends lost 5 bases and 5 bases, in that order; junction bases with no gene match: 11. Germline CDR1 reads SQVTM; CDR2 reads ANQGSEA. CDR3 coding DNA: TGCAGCGTTAGCAGGGGGACCGCCGGGGAGACCCAGTACTTC. Its protein product is CSVSRGTAGETQYF.

This clone has a handful of counts. The chain employs TRBV7-9 and TRBJ1-1, with 9 positions matching TRBD1. The germline CDR1 and CDR2 sequences are SEHNR and FQNEAQ (reference sequence). CDR3 length: 14 residues. The J segment lost 4 bases and the V segment lost 3 bases, leaving 3 bases of the junction unmatched. CDR3 sequence reads: CASSFGQGSTEAFF. The CDR3 DNA is TGTGCCAGCAGCTTTGGACAGGGGAGCACTGAAGCTTTCTTT.

This clone was counted between two and nine times. The chain recombines TRBV25-1 with TRBJ1-6; tentatively, D is TRBD1 (6 bases). The V gene lost 3 bases and the J gene lost 5 bases, with 8 bases spanning the gap. The germline gives CDR1 MGHDK, CDR2 SYGVNS. This CDR3 region has 14 residues. The CDR3 bases are TGTGCCAGCAGTGAGGGGGCGGATAATTCACCCCTCCACTTT. Translating gives CASSEGADNSPLHF. Drawing the rest from reference TRBV25-1 and TRBJ1-6, the complete variable domain is EADIYQTPRYLVIGTGKKITLECSQTMGHDKMYWYQQDPGMELHLIHYSYGVNSTEKGDLSSESTVSRIRTEHFPLTLESARPSHTSQYLCASSEGADNSPLHFGNGTRLTVT.

The V and J genes are TRBV25-1 and TRBJ2-6; D is perhaps TRBD2 (6 bases). V was trimmed by 1 base and J by 3 bases, leaving 16 bases between them. CDR1 and CDR2 from the germline V gene are MGHDK and SYGVNS. This CDR3 is built from 18 residues. CDR3 DNA sequence: TGTGCCAGCAGTGAATTCGGACGGGGGTTGGGTGGGGCCAACGTCCTGACTTTC. Its protein product is CASSEFGRGLGGANVLTF.

This clone came up a few times. J is TRBJ1-5 and V is TRBV6-1, with 7 bases aligning to TRBD1. The V gene end was trimmed by 2 bases and the J gene end by 5 bases; junction bases not matched to a gene: 9. Germline CDR1 and CDR2: MNHNS and SASEGT. This CDR3 region has 16 residues. In DNA form, the CDR3 reads TGTGCCAGCAGTGAATCTCTAGGGGGCCGCGATCAGCCCCAGCATTTT. The encoded protein is CASSESLGGRDQPQHF.

This clone showed up just once. V usage is TRBV18 and J usage is TRBJ1-5; 9 nucleotides agree with TRBD1. The trim removed 5 bases at V and 2 bases at J, leaving 7 bases unmatched. This CDR3 spans 16 amino acids. Germline V gives CDR1 KGHSH, CDR2 LQKENI. Written as DNA, the CDR3 is TGTGCCAGCTCAGGGACAGGGCAGGAGGGCAATCAGCCCCAGCATTTT. Its translation: CASSGTGQEGNQPQHF. The entire variable domain, with the rest obtained from reference TRBV18 and TRBJ1-5, is as follows: NAGVMQNPRHLVRRRGQEARLRCSPMKGHSHVYWYRQLPEEGLKFMVYLQKENIIDESGMPKERFSAEFPKEGPSILRIQQVVRGDSAAYFCASSGTGQEGNQPQHFGDGTRLSIL.

The chain combines TRBV6-5 with TRBJ2-2; D unclear. V lost 6 bases and J lost 6, with 14 bases in between. Germline CDR1 reads MNHEY; CDR2 reads SVGAGI. This CDR3 contains 14 residues. This CDR3 is CASRLTLGSGELFF. The CDR3 DNA is TGTGCCAGCAGACTGACCCTAGGATCCGGGGAGCTGTTTTTT.

This clone was recorded once. The chain couples TRBV10-2 to TRBJ1-1; D not resolved. There are 10 residues in the CDR3. From germline, CDR1 is WSHSY and CDR2 SAAADI. The V end lost 6 bases, the J end lost 5 bases, and 4 bases lay between the germline ends. The CDR3 DNA reads as TGCGCCAGCAGGACAACTGAAGCTTTCTTT. This sequence encodes CASRTTEAFF.

Points on this clone: A junction end diverges from the germline sequence, so it may reflect a read error. The chain uses TRBV7-9 and TRBJ1-2, with D possibly TRBD1 on 6 matching bases. CDR3 length: 18 residues. CDR1 is SEHNR, CDR2 FQNEAQ, per germline (reference sequence). CDR3 residues: CSSSSLPLYRQEDYGYTF. DNA for the CDR3: TGTTCCAGCAGCTCCCTCCCGCTATACCGACAGGAGGACTATGGCTACACCTTC.

This clone was seen only a few times. This chain connects TRBV27 to TRBJ1-1, with D possibly TRBD1 on 6 matching bases. The CDR3 is made up of 16 amino acids. Per the germline V gene, CDR1 is MNHEY and CDR2 is SMNVEV (reference sequence). Between the trimmed V and J ends, which lost 5 bases and 0 bases, there was a span of 16 bases. In nucleotides, the CDR3 is TGTGCCAGCAGTCCCTTAGAAACAGGGTTGAACACTGAAGCTTTCTTT. Residues: CASSPLETGLNTEAFF.

V usage is TRBV11-1 and J usage is TRBJ1-4; D is unresolved. The CDR3 length is 16 residues. Germline V gene lookup returns CDR1 SGHAT and CDR2 FQDESV (reference sequence). V dropped 5 bases and J dropped 13 bases, with 26 bases sitting between them. CDR3 in DNA: TGTGCCAGCAGCCCGACCACCCGAGTGTCGTGGAGCGGACTGTTTTTT. Translation gives CASSPTTRVSWSGLFF.

The chain joins TRBV9 to TRBJ2-3; D is unresolved. Looked up from germline, CDR1 is SGDLS and CDR2 is YYNGEE. V lost 4 bases and J lost 0, with 9 bases in between. This CDR3 contains 14 residues. The CDR3 is CASSPLTSTDTQYF. CDR3 nucleotides: TGTGCCAGCAGCCCTCTCACTAGCACAGATACGCAGTATTTT.